The 15 T cell receptor beta chains given below trace back to one sample, sequenced in a study of cytomegalovirus exposure and HLA in healthy donors. Both 60 Vbeta primers and 13 Jbeta primers went into the PCR. The protocol was immunoSEQ multiplex PCR, while the TCRdb copy is restricted to in-frame clones and leaves out a portion. This sample has roughly 100,000 clones; around 70% occur once, and the top ten carry approximately 1.2%. Sequenced material: PBMCs. All receptors derive from a man aged 40-55 years in good health and CMV-seronegative.

V is TRBV27 and J is TRBJ1-2; TRBD1 agrees at 8 bases. Germline CDR1 and CDR2: MNHEY and SMNVEV (reference sequence). CDR3 size: 13 residues. The trim removed 6 bases at V and 6 bases at J, leaving 6 bases unmatched. In nucleotides, the CDR3 is TGTGCCAGCAGCCTGGACAGGGCCAATGGCTACACCTTC. Amino acid sequence: CASSLDRANGYTF.

This chain connects TRBV5-1 to TRBJ2-2; 10 bases match TRBD1. The length of the CDR3 is 15 residues. V lost 1 base and J lost 7; bases outside the gene matches: 4. Germline V gives CDR1 SGHRS, CDR2 YFSETQ. In DNA form, the CDR3 reads TGCGCCAGCAGCTTGTGGACAGGGGGAATCGGGGAGCTGTTTTTT. This sequence encodes CASSLWTGGIGELFF.

This clone came up a few times. V gene TRBV29-1 combines with J gene TRBJ1-3, with 9 bases matching TRBD1. This CDR3 spans 14 amino acids. V was clipped by 7 bases and J by 2 bases; unmatched bases: 6. Germline lookup yields CDR1 SQVTM and CDR2 ANQGSEA. The CDR3: CSAGGTGTGNTIYF. The DNA for the CDR3 is TGCAGCGCCGGGGGGACAGGGACTGGAAACACCATATATTTT.

This rearrangement joins TRBV7-2 to TRBJ2-3, with D tentatively TRBD2 (5 bases). This CDR3 is 15 amino acids long. The ends were cut back, 2 bases at V and 2 bases at J, with 11 bases in the middle. From germline, CDR1 is SGHTA and CDR2 FQGNSA. The CDR3 here is CASSLIRGNTDTQYF. Here the CDR3 DNA reads TGTGCCAGCAGCTTAATACGGGGTAACACAGATACGCAGTATTTT.

The chain employs TRBV2 and TRBJ1-2; no definite D call. The V end was cut by 2 bases, the J end by 8 bases, with 12 bases between. This CDR3 comprises 13 residues. CDR1 is SNHLY, CDR2 FYNNEI, per germline. The DNA for the CDR3 is TGTGCCAGCAGTGAATTGGCAGAGGGAGGCTACACCTTC. It translates to CASSELAEGGYTF.

The J gene is TRBJ1-1, the V gene TRBV2; no firm D call. In germline, CDR1 is SNHLY, CDR2 FYNNEI. The CDR3 is made up of 14 amino acids. V lost 7 bases and J 0 bases, leaving 12 bases between the germline ends. In DNA form, the CDR3 reads TGTGCCAGCACCCAAATTGGCCTGAACACTGAAGCTTTCTTT. Translating it yields CASTQIGLNTEAFF.

A word on this clone: The junction departs from the called germline gene at one end, perhaps through a read error. The CDR3 region has the DNA TGTGCCAGCAGCTTAGGGGACAGGGGGCCCGCGAATGGCTTC. Protein product: CASSLGDRGPANGF. The chain combines TRBV7-2 with TRBJ2-7; 12 positions match TRBD1. There are 14 residues in the CDR3. The germline V gene has CDR1 SGHTA and CDR2 FQGNSA.

This chain links TRBV4-2 with TRBJ2-5; 11 bases line up with TRBD2. Trimming took 6 bases from V and 5 from J; bases not matched to a gene: 11. The CDR3 is made up of 16 amino acids. Per germline, CDR1 LGHNA and CDR2 YNFKEQ. DNA of the CDR3: TGTGCCAGCAGTCAACTAGCGGGAGCAACAGGGGAGACCCAGTACTTC. It translates to CASSQLAGATGETQYF.

The V gene is TRBV9, the J gene TRBJ1-6; D is unclear. This CDR3 spans 15 amino acids. V was clipped by 1 base and J by 1 base, with 6 bases between them. The germline gives CDR1 SGDLS, CDR2 YYNGEE. The CDR3 sequence is CASSVRDSYNSPLHF. CDR3 in DNA: TGTGCCAGCAGCGTAAGAGATTCCTATAATTCACCCCTCCACTTT.

The chain carries TRBV6-6 and TRBJ2-7, with 11 bases that match TRBD2. This CDR3 is 16 amino acids long. CDR1 is MNHNY and CDR2 is SVGAGI in the germline V gene (reference sequence). The ends lost 0 bases at V and 2 bases at J; junction bases unmatched: 3. The CDR3 sequence is CASSYSTSGATYEQYF. CDR3 nucleotide sequence: TGTGCCAGCAGTTACTCGACTAGCGGGGCAACCTACGAGCAGTACTTC.

The V gene is TRBV9, the J gene TRBJ1-5, with 7 positions matching TRBD1. Germline V gene data show CDR1 as SGDLS and CDR2 as YYNGEE. Germline trimming cut 3 bases from V and 4 bases from J; bases unmatched to any gene: 7. The CDR3 runs 15 residues. The CDR3 loop reads CASSAAGGTNQPQHF. CDR3 nucleotide sequence: TGTGCCAGCAGCGCTGCAGGGGGGACAAATCAGCCCCAGCATTTT.

This clone was detected only a few times. This chain links TRBV19 with TRBJ1-3, with TRBD1 identical over 7 bases. This CDR3 comprises 15 residues. Germline V gene data show CDR1 as LNHDA and CDR2 as SQIVND (reference sequence). V trimming: 6 bases; J trimming: 4 bases; junction bases outside the gene matches: 9. This chain's CDR3 is CASSDGTAWGNTIYF. CDR3 nucleotide sequence: TGTGCCAGTAGCGACGGGACAGCTTGGGGAAACACCATATATTTT. Supplemented by reference TRBV19 and TRBJ1-3, the full variable domain reads DGGITQSPKYLFRKEGQNVTLSCEQNLNHDAMYWYRQDPGQGLRLIYYSQIVNDFQKGDIAEGYSVSREKKESFPLTVTSAQKNPTAFYLCASSDGTAWGNTIYFGEGSWLTVV.

This clone was seen a single time. V is TRBV11-2 and J is TRBJ2-1, with 8 bases matching TRBD1. This CDR3 has 12 residues. Trimming at V came to 4 bases and at J to 9 bases, leaving 2 bases not matched to a gene. Germline CDR1 reads SGHAT; CDR2 reads FQNNGV. The CDR3 bases are TGTGCCAGCAGCTGGACAGGGAGTGAGCAGTTCTTC. Amino acids: CASSWTGSEQFF. Looking up the rest from reference TRBV11-2 and TRBJ2-1 gives the full variable domain: EAGVAQSPRYKIIEKRQSVAFWCNPISGHATLYWYQQILGQGPKLLIQFQNNGVVDDSQLPKDRFSAERLKGVDSTLKIQPAKLEDSAVYLCASSWTGSEQFFGPGTRLTVL.

The chain is built from TRBV14 and TRBJ2-6; D is possibly TRBD1 (6 bases). The CDR3 loop spans 14 amino acids. With 8 bases removed from V and 2 bases from J, the gap between germline ends came to 10 bases. Looked up from germline, CDR1 is SGHDN and CDR2 is FVKESK. DNA for the CDR3: TGTGCCAGCCGCAGGACAGCTGGGGCCAACGTCCTGACTTTC. The encoded protein is CASRRTAGANVLTF.

A few counts support this clone. This chain uses TRBV5-1 with TRBJ2-1; D perhaps matches TRBD2 (6 bases). V was trimmed by 0 bases and J by 7 bases, leaving 23 bases between them. CDR1 and CDR2 (germline): SGHRS, YFSETQ. The CDR3 spans 18 residues. CDR3 nucleotides: TGCGCCAGCAGCTTGGCCTATACGGAGGGAGTGGTTTGGAATGAGCAGTTCTTC. Translating it yields CASSLAYTEGVVWNEQFF.